The 23 T cell receptor beta chains reported below all come from one sample, sequenced in a study of T cells in Graves' hyperthyroidism and ophthalmopathy (dated by TCRdb to between 2018 and 2021). Library method: multiplex PCR. The sequencing machine was an Illumina HiSeq 2000. The TCR beta CDR3 regions were amplified from RNA transcripts. The TCR CDR3 was subjected to a first round of RT-PCR using the HTBI primer set and the Qiagen OneStep RT-PCR kit. The public reads were quality trimmed at Q25 with fastp and then assembled into clones with MiXCR by TCRdb, keeping productive beta chains. Rows with one shared CDR3 protein collapse into an entry with the most common genes and DNA. A total of around 620,000 distinct CDR3 sequences appear in this sample, around 14% of them only once. Over 6% of the sample is in the top ten clones. Sequenced material: blood. The source of these receptors is a woman aged 18-30 years with Graves' ophthalmopathy.

This clonotype was recorded many times. This rearrangement joins TRBV11-1 to TRBJ2-7; 7 nucleotides agree with TRBD2. This CDR3 is 13 amino acids long. V lost 4 bases to trimming and J lost 6 bases; unmatched junction nucleotides: 6. Germline CDR1 reads SGHAT; CDR2 reads FQDESV (reference sequence). CDR3: CASSWSGIGEQYF. As DNA, the CDR3 is TGTGCCAGCAGCTGGAGCGGGATTGGCGAGCAGTACTTC.

CDR3 bases: TGTGCCAGCAGCCACCCAGGGGCGTGGAACACCGGGGAGCTGTTTTTT. As protein: CASSHPGAWNTGELFF. The genes are TRBV14 and TRBJ2-2; tentative D call: TRBD1 (6 bases). Germline lookup yields CDR1 SGHDN and CDR2 FVKESK. CDR3 length: 16 amino acids. V was shortened by 3 bases and J by 1 base, with 12 bases between the two germline ends. Full variable domain (rest looked up from reference TRBV14 and TRBJ2-2): EAGVTQFPSHSVIEKGQTVTLRCDPISGHDNLYWYRRVMGKEIKFLLHFVKESKQDESGMPNNRFLAERTGGTYSTLKVQPAELEDSGVYFCASSHPGAWNTGELFFGEGSRLTVL.

This clonotype was observed at least ten times. The chain combines TRBV3-1 with TRBJ1-1; possibly TRBD1 for D (6 bases). V was trimmed by 1 base and J by 5 bases, leaving 20 bases between them. Germline V gene sequence: CDR1 LGHDT, CDR2 YNNKEL (reference sequence). The CDR3 length is 17 residues. CDR3 in DNA: TGTGCCAGCAGCCAAGGCGCTTTCGGGGGCTTCACAACTGAAGCTTTCTTT. Translated: CASSQGAFGGFTTEAFF.

This clonotype has a count of ten or more. The genes are TRBV7-9 and TRBJ2-7, with 8 bases that match TRBD2. CDR1 is SEHNR and CDR2 is FQNEAQ in the germline V gene (reference sequence). J lost 2 bases, V lost 5 bases, and 11 bases had no gene match. The CDR3 contains 16 residues. The CDR3 reads CASSGAGGLVTYEQYF. The CDR3 DNA reads as TGTGCCAGCAGCGGGGCCGGGGGACTAGTGACCTACGAGCAGTACTTC.

There are many counts of this clonotype. The genes are TRBV11-1 and TRBJ2-7, with D hard to call. V was clipped by 1 base and J by 3 bases, with 7 bases between them. The CDR3 totals 13 residues. Germline assignment: CDR1 SGHAT and CDR2 FQDESV (reference sequence). The DNA of the CDR3 is TGTGCCAGCAGCTTAGTTGGCTACTACGAGCAGTACTTC. Protein sequence: CASSLVGYYEQYF.

There are many counts of this clonotype. The chain combines TRBV12-3 or TRBV12-4 with TRBJ1-1; TRBD1 matches at 7 bases. The CDR3 sequence is 12 residues long. After removal of 5 bases from V and 6 bases from J, the junction contained 3 bases not matched to a gene. CDR3 bases: TGTGCCAGCAGTCCACAGGGGTCTGAAGCTTTCTTT. Its translation is CASSPQGSEAFF.

This sequence joins TRBV19 and TRBJ1-2; no reliable D call. V lost 4 bases to trimming and J lost 2 bases, with 14 bases between them. The CDR3 runs to 15 residues. Germline-derived CDR1 and CDR2 are LNHDA and SQIVND (reference sequence). CDR3 loop: CASSKWEIRNYGYTF. The CDR3 DNA reads TGTGCCAGTAGTAAATGGGAAATCCGCAACTATGGCTACACCTTC.

This clonotype has a count of ten or more. As DNA, the CDR3 is TGTGCCAGCAGTGAAGAAGGTAGCGGGGAGCAGTACTTC. Its protein product is CASSEEGSGEQYF. The J gene is TRBJ2-7, the V gene TRBV6-1; 7 bases are shared with TRBD2. The CDR3 is 13 amino acids. Germline values: CDR1 MNHNS, CDR2 SASEGT. V was clipped by 1 base and J by 7 bases; unmatched bases: 4.

There are many counts of this clonotype. V gene TRBV12-5 combines with J gene TRBJ2-2; 7 nucleotides line up with TRBD1. The V segment lost 1 base and the J segment 6 bases; nucleotides outside the gene matches: 5. The CDR3 sequence is 15 residues long. Germline CDR1 and CDR2: LGHNT and FRNRAP. The CDR3 spells CASGLESGGPGELFF. The CDR3 nucleotides are TGTGCTAGTGGTTTGGAATCAGGGGGACCCGGGGAGCTGTTTTTT. The full variable domain, with the rest looked up from reference TRBV12-5 and TRBJ2-2, is DARVTQTPRHKVTEMGQEVTMRCQPILGHNTVFWYRQTMMQGLELLAYFRNRAPLDDSGMPKDRFSAEMPDATLATLKIQPSEPRDSAVYFCASGLESGGPGELFFGEGSRLTVL.

The V call is TRBV6-1, the J call TRBJ2-1; no definite D call. This CDR3 has 12 amino acids. Between the trimmed V and J ends, which lost 3 bases and 5 bases, there was a span of 5 bases. The V gene's germline CDR1 is MNHNS and CDR2 SASEGT. The CDR3 sequence is CASSEQDNEQFF. Here the CDR3 DNA reads TGTGCCAGCAGTGAGCAGGACAATGAGCAGTTCTTC.

This clonotype was observed a few times. The chain carries TRBV4-1 and TRBJ2-5; a weak D match, TRBD2 (5 bases). CDR3 size: 14 residues. V lost 1 base and J lost 2, with 8 bases in between. The V gene's germline CDR1 is MGHRA and CDR2 YSYEKL. Written as DNA, the CDR3 is TGCGCCAGCAGCCAAGCGCCGGGACAAGAGACCCAGTACTTC. It codes for CASSQAPGQETQYF.

This clonotype appeared many times. As DNA, the CDR3 is TGTGCCAGCAGCGTCGTAGGACTAGGGTACAATGAGCAGTTCTTC. Protein sequence: CASSVVGLGYNEQFF. This rearrangement joins TRBV9 to TRBJ2-1; 7 nucleotides agree with TRBD2. Germline V lookup: CDR1 SGDLS, CDR2 YYNGEE. V gave up 2 bases and J gave up 4 bases; unmatched junction bases: 6. The CDR3 is made up of 15 amino acids.

This clonotype was observed many times. The chain employs TRBV20-1 and TRBJ2-3; 7 bases fit TRBD2. Per germline, CDR1 DFQATT and CDR2 SNEGSKA (reference sequence). CDR3 length: 16 residues. The ends lost 3 bases at V and 0 bases at J; junction bases unmatched: 9. CDR3 DNA sequence: TGCAGTGCTAGTGACCCCGCTAGCGGAAGCACAGATACGCAGTATTTT. It specifies CSASDPASGSTDTQYF.

The CDR3 is CASSQRAVPIRLAGGRSYEQYF. CDR3 DNA sequence: TGCGCCAGCAGCCAACGAGCCGTCCCAATTCGACTAGCGGGAGGCAGATCCTACGAGCAGTACTTC. The chain carries TRBV4-1 and TRBJ2-7; 13 bases map to TRBD2. The germline CDR1 and CDR2 sequences are MGHRA and YSYEKL. With V trimmed by 2 bases and J by 1 base, 20 bases remained unmatched. There are 22 residues in the CDR3.

This clonotype has ten or more counts. CDR3 sequence reads: CASSPVSSSYEQYF. Written as DNA, the CDR3 is TGTGCCAGCAGCCCGGTCTCTAGCTCCTACGAGCAGTACTTC. This chain links TRBV5-6 with TRBJ2-7; no firm D call. Germline CDR1 and CDR2: SGHDT and YYEEEE. The CDR3 length is 14 residues. V dropped 4 bases and J dropped 0 bases, with 11 bases sitting between them.

This clonotype was seen many times. The chain is built from TRBV6-1 and TRBJ1-2, with TRBD1 matching 7 bases. The CDR3 has 15 amino acids. With 5 bases clipped from V and 5 bases from J, the junction kept 11 bases outside the gene matches. Germline loops: CDR1 MNHNS, CDR2 SASEGT. CDR3 DNA sequence: TGTGCCAGCAGTTACTCTTCCGGGACAGTTTATGGCTACACCTTC. Its protein product is CASSYSSGTVYGYTF.

V gene TRBV5-1 combines with J gene TRBJ2-1; a weak D match, TRBD2 (6 bases). From germline, CDR1 is SGHRS and CDR2 YFSETQ. V was clipped by 7 bases and J by 7 bases, with 18 bases between them. This CDR3 comprises 14 residues. This CDR3 is CASRHRSSENEQFF. Written as DNA, the CDR3 is TGCGCCAGCCGTCATCGGTCTAGCGAGAATGAGCAGTTCTTC.

This clonotype was seen repeatedly, ten times or more. V gene TRBV12-3 or TRBV12-4 combines with J gene TRBJ2-3, with D maybe TRBD2 (5 bases). With 1 base removed from V and 3 bases from J, the gap between germline ends came to 8 bases. This CDR3 is 14 amino acids long. The CDR3 sequence is CASSLGVATDTQYF. The CDR3 coding sequence is TGTGCCAGCAGTTTAGGGGTAGCGACAGATACGCAGTATTTT.

The chain recombines TRBV20-1 with TRBJ2-1; the match to TRBD2 covers 12 bases. The CDR3 runs 19 residues. Trimming took 5 bases from V and 2 from J; bases not matched to a gene: 16. CDR1 and CDR2 from the germline V gene are DFQATT and SNEGSKA (reference sequence). Here the CDR3 reads CSAPLTRLAGVGTYNEQFF. The CDR3, as DNA: TGCAGTGCTCCGCTCACCAGACTAGCGGGAGTTGGGACCTACAATGAGCAGTTCTTC.

This clonotype was seen at least ten times. This chain links TRBV12-3 or TRBV12-4 with TRBJ1-2; 7 positions agree with TRBD1. J gave up 0 bases and V 7 bases, and 14 bases lay outside the gene matches. The CDR3 is 17 residues long. This chain's CDR3 is CASTVDRTPPPNYGYTF. CDR3 coding DNA: TGTGCCAGCACCGTGGACAGGACCCCTCCCCCTAACTATGGCTACACCTTC.

This clonotype was detected ten times or more. The chain uses TRBV11-2 and TRBJ1-1, with D tentatively TRBD1 (5 bases). Deletions cut 6 bases from V and 1 base from J, with 9 bases between. The CDR3 loop spans 13 amino acids. Germline V gene data show CDR1 as SGHAT and CDR2 as FQNNGV. The CDR3 is CASSKTGNTEAFF. In DNA, the CDR3 is TGTGCCAGCAGTAAAACAGGGAACACTGAAGCTTTCTTT.

J is TRBJ2-1 and V is TRBV4-1, with TRBD2 matching over 9 bases. The CDR3 has 18 amino acids. Germline V gene lookup returns CDR1 MGHRA and CDR2 YSYEKL. V dropped 3 bases and J dropped 4; count of bases not matched to a gene: 13. DNA of the CDR3: TGCGCCAGCAGCCACCCACTAGTGAGGCGGGAGGGTTACAATGAGCAGTTCTTC. Its protein product is CASSHPLVRREGYNEQFF.

This clonotype was detected only a few times. CDR3 residues: CSARYSGSYNEQFF. CDR3 nucleotides: TGCAGTGCTAGGTACAGCGGTTCCTACAATGAGCAGTTCTTC. V usage is TRBV20-1 and J usage is TRBJ2-1, with D possibly TRBD2 on 5 matching bases. Germline assignment: CDR1 DFQATT and CDR2 SNEGSKA (reference sequence). Trimming removed 3 bases at V and 1 base at J, with 10 bases between. CDR3 length: 14 residues.